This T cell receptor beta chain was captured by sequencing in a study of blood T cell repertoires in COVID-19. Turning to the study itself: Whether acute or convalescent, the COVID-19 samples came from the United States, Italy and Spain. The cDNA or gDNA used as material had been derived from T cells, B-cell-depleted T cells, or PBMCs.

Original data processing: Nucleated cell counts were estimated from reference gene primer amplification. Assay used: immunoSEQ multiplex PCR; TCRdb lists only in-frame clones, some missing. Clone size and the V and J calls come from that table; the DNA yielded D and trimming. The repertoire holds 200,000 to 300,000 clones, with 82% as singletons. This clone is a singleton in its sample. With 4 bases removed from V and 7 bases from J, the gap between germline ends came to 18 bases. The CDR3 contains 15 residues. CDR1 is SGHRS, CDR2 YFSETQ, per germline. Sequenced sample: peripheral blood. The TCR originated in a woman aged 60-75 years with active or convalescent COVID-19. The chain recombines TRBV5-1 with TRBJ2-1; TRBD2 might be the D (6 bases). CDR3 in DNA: TGCGCCAGCAGCGTTGAGAGCGGGTTGAGGAATGAGCAGTTCTTC. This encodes CASSVESGLRNEQFF.